This T cell receptor (beta chain) is drawn from a study of blood T cell repertoires in COVID-19. Looking at the study overall: Both acute and convalescent COVID-19 samples were obtained from the United States, Italy and Spain. From T cells, B-cell-depleted T cells, or PBMCs came the material, which was cDNA or gDNA.

Per the original data handling: By means of reference gene primer amplification, nucleated cell counts were estimated. The repertoire was sequenced with immunoSEQ multiplex PCR; TCRdb's copy has only in-frame clones and lacks some. The V and J calls and the clone size are those of that table, but D and trimming were determined from the DNA. The sample includes about 210,000 clones, roughly nine tenths of them seen just once. From germline, CDR1 is MDHEN and CDR2 SYDVKM. The length of the CDR3 is 15 residues. J lost 5 bases, V lost 4 bases, and 4 bases had no gene match. The sequence came from a man in his forties with acute or convalescent COVID-19. Sequencing was carried out using peripheral blood. The rearrangement links TRBV28 to TRBJ1-5, with TRBD1 matching over 11 bases. The CDR3 DNA is TGTGCCAGCAGTTCCCGGACAGGGGGCGATCAGCCCCAGCATTTT. Its protein is CASSSRTGGDQPQHF.